A selection of T cell receptor beta chains follows, all from one sample in a study of PD-1 blockade in classical Hodgkin lymphoma. TCRdb keeps only in-frame clones here, not all; method: immunoSEQ multiplex PCR. Of 30,000 to 45,000 clones in the sample, roughly three quarters are singletons; the top ten hold over 12%. The sample here was peripheral blood mononuclear cells (PBMCs), taken before the second cycle of nivolumab. Source of these receptors: a human donor with classical Hodgkin lymphoma. Both conserved end residues are part of each CDR3. A D gene is named only where the DNA matches it firmly. Size is omitted from some rows. Given values are once, few, many or a class for expanded clones.

>TRBV9|.|.|TRBJ2-3
CASSVSGQGRTSQYF
TGTGCCAGCAGCGTAAGTGGCCAGGGGAGGACATCGCAGTATTTT
>TRBV5-4|.|.|TRBJ1-2
CASSLDSYGYTF
TGTGCCAGCAGCTTGGACAGCTATGGCTACACCTTC
>TRBV30|few|TRBD1|TRBJ2-5
CAWSGQGKTQYF
TGTGCCTGGAGTGGACAGGGGAAGACCCAGTACTTC
>TRBV2|few|TRBD1|TRBJ1-2
CASSEQGARLYGYTF
TGTGCCAGCAGTGAACAGGGGGCAAGGTTGTATGGCTACACCTTC
>TRBV5-1|.|TRBD2|TRBJ2-1
CASSLLSSGRTNEQFF
TGCGCCAGCAGCTTGTTATCTAGCGGGAGGACCAATGAGCAGTTCTTC
>TRBV9|.|.|TRBJ2-3
CASSVALVSSDTQYF
TGTGCCAGCAGCGTAGCTTTAGTGAGTTCGGATACGCAGTATTTT
>TRBV2|.|TRBD2|TRBJ2-7
CASSDLSGRDDYEQYF
TGTGCCAGCAGTGATCTGAGTGGGAGGGACGACTACGAGCAGTACTTC
>TRBV19|.|TRBD2|TRBJ2-7
CASSTTFGGGFYEQYF
TGTGCCAGTAGTACGACATTCGGCGGGGGTTTCTACGAGCAGTACTTC
>TRBV30|.|TRBD1|TRBJ2-5
CAWSSRGQETQYF
TGTGCCTGGAGCTCCAGGGGGCAAGAGACCCAGTACTTC
>TRBV28|.|.|TRBJ2-4
CASSLAALAKNIQYF
TGTGCCAGCAGTTTAGCGGCTCTAGCCAAAAACATTCAGTACTTC
>TRBV4-1|.|.|TRBJ2-1
CASSQDGPQLAHNEQFF
TGCGCCAGCAGCCAAGACGGGCCCCAACTAGCCCACAATGAGCAGTTCTTC
>TRBV2|once|.|TRBJ1-2
CASSAERALLGGYTF
TGTGCCAGCAGCGCTGAGAGGGCCCTTTTAGGGGGCTACACCTTC
>TRBV5-1|.|TRBD2|TRBJ2-3
CASSTLAGGSTDTQYF
TGCGCCAGCAGCACCCTAGCGGGAGGATCCACAGATACGCAGTATTTT
>TRBV18|.|.|TRBJ1-1
CASSPTTGSGAFF
TGTGCCAGCTCACCAACTACAGGGAGCGGAGCTTTCTTT
>TRBV11-2|.|TRBD2|TRBJ2-3
CASSLDQRGLSTDTQYF
TGTGCCAGCAGCTTGGACCAGCGGGGATTAAGCACAGATACGCAGTATTTT
>TRBV29-1|.|.|TRBJ1-1
CSVGTATNTEAFF
TGCAGCGTTGGGACAGCGACGAACACTGAAGCTTTCTTT
>TRBV7-2|.|TRBD2|TRBJ2-1
CASSLVAGESNEQFF
TGTGCCAGCAGCTTAGTAGCGGGGGAGAGTAATGAGCAGTTCTTC
>TRBV28|few|.|TRBJ2-7
CASSFAGNRYEQYF
TGTGCCAGCAGTTTCGCCGGCAACCGCTACGAGCAGTACTTC
>TRBV18|.|.|TRBJ1-2
CASSHAGSQGAFDGYTF
TGTGCCAGCTCACACGCCGGATCACAGGGCGCTTTCGATGGCTACACCTTC
>TRBV28|.|TRBD1|TRBJ2-5
CASSTGTAKRGRETQYF
TGTGCCAGCAGTACCGGGACAGCCAAGAGAGGAAGGGAGACCCAGTACTTC
>TRBV5-1|few|TRBD2|TRBJ2-1
CASSLGLAGGNEQFF
TGTGCCAGCAGCCTAGGACTAGCGGGAGGCAATGAGCAGTTCTTC
>TRBV6-5|.|.|TRBJ2-1
CASTDYNEQFF
TGTGCCAGCACCGACTACAATGAGCAGTTCTTC
>TRBV2|.|.|TRBJ2-7
CASTGQYEQYF
TGTGCCAGTACTGGACAGTACGAGCAGTACTTC
>TRBV6-1|.|TRBD1|TRBJ1-5
CASSDRGNQPQHF
TGTGCCAGCAGTGACAGGGGGAATCAGCCCCAGCATTTT